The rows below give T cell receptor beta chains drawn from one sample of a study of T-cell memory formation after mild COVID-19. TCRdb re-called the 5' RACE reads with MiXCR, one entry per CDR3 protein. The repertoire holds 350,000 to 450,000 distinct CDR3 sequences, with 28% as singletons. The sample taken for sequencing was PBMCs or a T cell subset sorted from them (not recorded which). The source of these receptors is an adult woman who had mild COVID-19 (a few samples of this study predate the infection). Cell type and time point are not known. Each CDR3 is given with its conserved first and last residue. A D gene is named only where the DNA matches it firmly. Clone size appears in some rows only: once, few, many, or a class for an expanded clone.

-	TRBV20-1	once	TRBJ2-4	TGCAGTGCTAGATCCCCGACCAGAGCCAAAAACATTCAGTACTTC	CSARSPTRAKNIQYF
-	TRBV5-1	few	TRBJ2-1	TGCGCCAGCAGCGGAGGACTCGGCACCTACAATGAGCAGTTCTTC	CASSGGLGTYNEQFF
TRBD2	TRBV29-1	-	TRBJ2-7	TGCAGCGTTTTATTGTCGGGGGGCGAGCAGTACTTC	CSVLLSGGEQYF
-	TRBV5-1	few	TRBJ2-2	TGCGCCAGCAGCAGGGGGAACACCGGGGAGCTGTTTTTT	CASSRGNTGELFF
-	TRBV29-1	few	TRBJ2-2	TGCAGCGGCAGGGCCGGGACAATAGGGGAGCTGTTTTTT	CSGRAGTIGELFF
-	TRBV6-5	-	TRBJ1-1	TGTGCCAGCAGTTACTCGTGGGGCAATATTGAAGCTTTCTTT	CASSYSWGNIEAFF
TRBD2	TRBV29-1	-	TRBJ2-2	TGCAGCGCTGCCGGGACTAGCGGCACCGGGGAGCTGTTTTTT	CSAAGTSGTGELFF
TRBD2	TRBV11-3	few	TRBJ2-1	TGTGCCAGCAGCTCACCCTTTAGGGGCGGGGGATACAATGAGCAGTTCTTC	CASSSPFRGGGYNEQFF
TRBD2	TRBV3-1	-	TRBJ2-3	TGTGCCAGCAGACGGAGCGGGGGCTCAAAAGATACGCAGTATTTT	CASRRSGGSKDTQYF
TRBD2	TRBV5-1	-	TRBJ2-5	TGCGCCAGCAGCTGGAGACTAGCGGGGGGAGAGACCCAGTACTTC	CASSWRLAGGETQYF
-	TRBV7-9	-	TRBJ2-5	TGTGCCAGCAACCGAGACGGACAAGAGACCCAGTACTTC	CASNRDGQETQYF
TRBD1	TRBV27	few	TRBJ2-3	TGTGCCAGCAGTTTATCAGGGACAGGGGGTACGCAGTATTTT	CASSLSGTGGTQYF
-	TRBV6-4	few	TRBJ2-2	TGTGCCAGCCGTCAGGGGACCGGGGAGCTGTTTTTT	CASRQGTGELFF
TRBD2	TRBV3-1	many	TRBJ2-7	TGTGCCAGCAGCCAAGACGGACTAGCGGAGGCCTACGAGCAGTACTTC	CASSQDGLAEAYEQYF
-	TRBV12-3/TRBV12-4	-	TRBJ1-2	TGTGCCAGCAGTTTAGCGCCAGGGGTTTGGTATGGCTACACCTTC	CASSLAPGVWYGYTF
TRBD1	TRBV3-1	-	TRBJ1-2	TGTGCCAGCAGCCAAGGTGGACAGGGGCATGGCTACACCTTC	CASSQGGQGHGYTF
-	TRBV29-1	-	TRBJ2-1	TGCAGCGCCGAACAATCTCCTACTGAGCAGTTCTTC	CSAEQSPTEQFF
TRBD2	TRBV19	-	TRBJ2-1	TGTGCCAGCCATGCGCGGGGGAATGAGCAGTTCTTC	CASHARGNEQFF
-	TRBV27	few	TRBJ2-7	TGTGCCAGCAGGACTTTGAATGATCTCTACGAGCAGTACTTC	CASRTLNDLYEQYF
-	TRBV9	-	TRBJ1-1	TGTGCCAGCAGCGTAGACGATTCGAACACTGAAGCTTTCTTT	CASSVDDSNTEAFF
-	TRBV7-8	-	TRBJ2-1	TGTGCCAGCAGTCCATCTCGGCGGCACAATGAGCAGTTCTTC	CASSPSRRHNEQFF
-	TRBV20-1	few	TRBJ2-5	TGCAGTGCTTTATTGACTTTAGGGGCGGAGACCCAGTACTTC	CSALLTLGAETQYF
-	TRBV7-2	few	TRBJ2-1	TGTGCCAGCAGCTTAGAACGAGGGAGGGGGTACAATGAGCAGTTCTTC	CASSLERGRGYNEQFF
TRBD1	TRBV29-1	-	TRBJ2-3	TGCAGCGTCACCGGGACAGGGTACCCAGATACGCAGTATTTT	CSVTGTGYPDTQYF